This T cell receptor beta chain was recorded in a study of blood T cell repertoires in COVID-19. Study-wide context: Sample material is recorded as cDNA or gDNA derived from T cells, B-cell-depleted T cells, or PBMCs.

Trimming cost V 6 bases and J 0 bases, with 17 bases left between them. Germline V gene data show CDR1 as SGHAT and CDR2 as FQDESV (reference sequence). This CDR3 contains 16 residues. In the source study's methods: The assay estimated nucleated cells by amplifying reference gene primers. TCRdb's copy holds only in-frame clones and misses some; the assay was immunoSEQ multiplex PCR. The V and J calls and clone size were taken over from that table, and D and trimming were inferred from the DNA. The top ten clones hold around 2.9% of a sample with fewer than 300,000 clones, about four fifths of them seen once. There are a few counts of this clone.

The receptor comes from a woman aged 60-70 years with active or convalescent COVID-19. V is TRBV11-1 and J is TRBJ1-1; possibly TRBD1 for D (6 bases). The sequenced material came from peripheral blood. CDR3 protein: CASRKRQAVVNTEAFF. CDR3 bases: TGTGCCAGCAGAAAAAGACAGGCCGTGGTGAACACTGAAGCTTTCTTT.